The 20 T cell receptor beta chains below all came from one sample that was sequenced in a study of vaccination effects on CD4 cells after COVID-19. Sequencing used immunoSEQ multiplex PCR; TCRdb keeps in-frame clones, though not all of them. This table has tens of thousands of clones, 72% appearing once. Sequencing was preceded by expansion of antigen-specific CD4+ T cells with viral peptide pools in the ViraFEST assay. After less than twelve days in culture, the CD4+ T cells were isolated. This person's SARS-CoV-2 infection, confirmed by PCR, occurred between March and December 2020. These receptors lack a known antigen. Sequencing used CD4+ T cells from PBMCs cultured with a peptide pool, obtained before COVID-19 vaccination. The receptors shown here come from a human donor who had a prior SARS-CoV-2 infection.

The J gene is TRBJ2-2, the V gene TRBV5-1, with D possibly TRBD2 on 5 matching bases. The CDR3 sequence is 16 residues long. Germline CDR1 is SGHRS and CDR2 is YFSETQ. The V end lost 0 bases, the J end lost 2 bases, and 11 bases lay between the germline ends. This CDR3 reads CASSLASTTNTGELFF. CDR3 sequence (DNA): TGCGCCAGCAGCTTGGCCTCGACTACCAACACCGGGGAGCTGTTTTTT.

This clone appeared a few times. This rearrangement joins TRBV4-3 to TRBJ2-1; D is undetermined. The CDR3 is made up of 13 amino acids. The V end was cut by 4 bases, the J end by 3 bases, with 7 bases between. The germline gives CDR1 LGHNA, CDR2 YSLEER. The CDR3 region is CASSPGVYNEQFF. CDR3 coding DNA: TGCGCCAGCAGCCCAGGTGTCTACAATGAGCAGTTCTTC.

This clone was observed once. The chain carries TRBV5-6 and TRBJ2-5; D unresolved. The CDR3 has 18 residues. The V gene lost 3 bases and the J gene lost 2 bases, with 23 bases spanning the gap. Germline V lookup: CDR1 SGHDT, CDR2 YYEEEE. CDR3: CASSSNMGLRPRQETQYF. The CDR3 DNA is TGTGCCAGCAGCTCTAACATGGGCCTTCGACCACGGCAAGAGACCCAGTACTTC.

The chain couples TRBV4-2 to TRBJ1-4; a weak D match, TRBD1 (6 bases). Trimming stripped 2 bases from V and 7 bases from J, with 8 bases between. CDR1 is LGHNA and CDR2 is YNFKEQ in the germline V gene. CDR3 length equals 13 residues. DNA for the CDR3: TGTGCCAGCAGCCAAAGGGGGGCTGAAAAACTGTTTTTT. It yields the protein CASSQRGAEKLFF.

The chain carries TRBV5-1 and TRBJ2-3; perhaps TRBD2 as D (7 bases). The CDR3 totals 14 residues. Germline CDR1 reads SGHRS; CDR2 reads YFSETQ. Trimming took off 6 bases at V and 4 bases at J, with 15 bases between the two ends. CDR3 DNA sequence: TGCGCCAGCAATCCCGGCGGGGGCTCAGATACGCAGTATTTT. Translating it yields CASNPGGGSDTQYF.

There are a few counts of this clone. V is TRBV7-3 and J is TRBJ1-2, with D possibly matching TRBD1 (5 bases). Germline V CDR1 and CDR2: SGHTA, FQGTGA. The CDR3 length is 15 residues. Trimming removed 4 bases at V and 4 bases at J, with 16 bases between. The CDR3 DNA sequence: TGTGCCAGCAGCTCCTACGCAGGGACTCCCTATGGCTACACCTTC. This translates into CASSSYAGTPYGYTF. Looking up the rest from reference TRBV7-3 and TRBJ1-2 gives the full variable domain: GAGVSQTPSNKVTEKGKYVELRCDPISGHTALYWYRQSLGQGPEFLIYFQGTGAADDSGLPNDRFFAVRPEGSVSTLKIQRTERGDSAVYLCASSSYAGTPYGYTFGSGTRLTVV.

The rearrangement uses TRBV7-2 and TRBJ2-1, with D possibly matching TRBD1 (6 bases). The CDR3 sequence is 15 residues long. In germline, CDR1 is SGHTA, CDR2 FQGNSA. Trimming shortened V by 6 bases and J by 6 bases, and 18 bases separated the two germline ends. CDR3 region: CASSHGWGHVNEQFF. DNA for the CDR3: TGTGCCAGCAGTCATGGTTGGGGGCACGTCAATGAGCAGTTCTTC.

V gene TRBV27 combines with J gene TRBJ2-2, with D perhaps matching TRBD1 or TRBD2 (5 bases each). The V end was cut by 2 bases, the J end by 6 bases, with 16 bases between. The CDR3 totals 16 residues. Germline CDR1 MNHEY, CDR2 SMNVEV (reference sequence). The CDR3 DNA is TGTGCCAGCAGTTTACGTGTCAGGGTCGGGGCCGGGGAGCTGTTTTTT. Its protein product is CASSLRVRVGAGELFF.

This chain joins TRBV27 and TRBJ2-5, with TRBD2 identical over 9 bases. Germline CDR1 reads MNHEY; CDR2 reads SMNVEV (reference sequence). The CDR3 has 15 amino acids. Trimming took 6 bases from V and 0 from J; bases not matched to a gene: 5. The CDR3 bases are TGTGCCAGCAGACTAGCGGGCGCGTACCAAGAGACCCAGTACTTC. This sequence encodes CASRLAGAYQETQYF.

The chain recombines TRBV6-5 with TRBJ2-2; 7 bases line up with TRBD2. The junction had 7 bases not matched to a gene; V was cut back by 4 bases and J by 8 bases. The germline V gene has CDR1 MNHEY and CDR2 SVGAGI. The CDR3 has 14 amino acids. CDR3 sequence: CASSSTGRGGELFF. As DNA, the CDR3 is TGTGCCAGCAGTTCCACTGGGAGGGGAGGGGAGCTGTTTTTT.

This clone appeared once. The rearrangement links TRBV11-2 to TRBJ2-3, with D uncertain. Germline lookup yields CDR1 SGHAT and CDR2 FQNNGV. The CDR3 is 13 residues long. Trimming left V 5 bases short and J 2 bases short, with 8 bases between. The CDR3 sequence: CASSGGYTDTQYF. DNA for the CDR3: TGTGCCAGCAGCGGCGGATACACAGATACGCAGTATTTT.

The chain is built from TRBV11-3 and TRBJ1-1; D remains unclear. The CDR3 is 14 amino acids. CDR1 is SGHNT, CDR2 YENEEA, per germline. Trimming cost V 2 bases and J 4 bases, with 11 bases left between them. CDR3 region: CASSLFGIGTEAFF. CDR3 DNA sequence: TGTGCCAGCAGCTTATTTGGGATCGGCACTGAAGCTTTCTTT. The variable domain in full, completed from reference TRBV11-3 and TRBJ1-1, reads EAGVVQSPRYKIIEKKQPVAFWCNPISGHNTLYWYLQNLGQGPELLIRYENEEAVDDSQLPKDRFSAERLKGVDSTLKIQPAELGDSAVYLCASSLFGIGTEAFFGQGTRLTVV.

The chain joins TRBV7-2 to TRBJ1-4; tentative D call: TRBD1 (5 bases). The V end was cut by 2 bases, the J end by 8 bases, with 9 bases between. The CDR3 is made up of 13 amino acids. The germline V gene has CDR1 SGHTA and CDR2 FQGNSA. The CDR3: CASSLQGWEKLFF. CDR3 sequence (DNA): TGTGCCAGCAGCTTACAGGGATGGGAAAAACTGTTTTTT.

The chain joins TRBV7-2 to TRBJ1-5, with 9 bases identical to TRBD1. Trimming took 1 base from V and 2 from J; bases not matched to a gene: 0. The germline CDR1 and CDR2 sequences are SGHTA and FQGNSA. The CDR3 has 15 amino acids. CDR3 sequence: CASSLGDRGNQPQHF. CDR3 nucleotide sequence: TGTGCCAGCAGCTTAGGGGACAGGGGCAATCAGCCCCAGCATTTT.

The genes are TRBV7-9 and TRBJ1-2; 7 positions match TRBD1. V trimming: 6 bases; J trimming: 10 bases; junction bases outside the gene matches: 11. This CDR3 comprises 13 residues. Germline V gives CDR1 SEHNR, CDR2 FQNEAQ (reference sequence). The CDR3 is CASRKQTGNDYTF. As DNA, the CDR3 is TGTGCCAGCAGGAAACAGACAGGGAACGACTACACCTTC.

The chain employs TRBV5-4 and TRBJ1-2, with D possibly matching TRBD1 (5 bases). V lost 2 bases and J lost 3, with 17 bases in between. The germline CDR1 and CDR2 sequences are SGHNT and YYREEE (reference sequence). The CDR3 contains 16 residues. In DNA form, the CDR3 reads TGTGCCAGCAGCTTTGGGACTCCACAAGGGGACTATGGCTACACCTTC. Amino acid sequence: CASSFGTPQGDYGYTF. Together with reference TRBV5-4 and TRBJ1-2, the CDR3 gives the full variable domain: ETGVTQSPTHLIKTRGQQVTLRCSSQSGHNTVSWYQQALGQGPQFIFQYYREEENGRGNFPPRFSGLQFPNYSSELNVNALELDDSALYLCASSFGTPQGDYGYTFGSGTRLTVV.

The count of this clone is one. This chain uses TRBV7-8 with TRBJ2-5; 9 nucleotides line up with TRBD2. From germline, CDR1 is SGHVS and CDR2 FQNEAQ. This CDR3 has 14 residues. The V gene end was trimmed by 5 bases and the J gene end by 7 bases; junction bases not matched to a gene: 8. Here the CDR3 reads CASSLRLAEGTQYF. The CDR3 nucleotides read TGTGCCAGCAGCCTCCGACTAGCGGAAGGGACCCAGTACTTC.

This clone was counted between two and nine times. As DNA, the CDR3 is TGTGCCAGCAGTTTTGCATCCAGCTCCTACGAGCAGTACTTC. Its translation: CASSFASSSYEQYF. This chain links TRBV28 with TRBJ2-7; the D is unclear. This CDR3 comprises 14 residues. CDR1 and CDR2 (germline): MDHEN, SYDVKM. Trimming removed 3 bases at V and 0 bases at J, with 9 bases between.

This sequence joins TRBV19 and TRBJ2-4; D is undetermined. The V and J ends lost 4 bases and 9 bases respectively, with 16 bases between them. CDR3 length: 14 residues. Germline V gene lookup returns CDR1 LNHDA and CDR2 SQIVND (reference sequence). DNA of the CDR3: TGTGCCAGTAGTAACCGGGCCGAAATGGGCATTCAGTACTTC. Translating it yields CASSNRAEMGIQYF.

The rearrangement joins TRBV7-8 to TRBJ2-4; TRBD2 aligns across 8 bases. Trimming took 1 base from V and 8 from J; bases not matched to a gene: 13. Germline V gene lookup returns CDR1 SGHVS and CDR2 FQNEAQ. This CDR3 comprises 17 residues. The CDR3 loop reads CASSLGSRGTRGYIQYF. In DNA, the CDR3 is TGTGCCAGCAGCTTAGGTTCAAGGGGGACTAGGGGGTACATTCAGTACTTC.